This record covers a single TCR beta chain. V lost 1 base, J lost 2 bases, and 7 bases lay in between. CDR1 is MNHNS, CDR2 SASEGT, per germline. The CDR3 is 14 amino acids. Treatment specified: approximately 18 received Ad26.COV2.S at low or high dose, single or two shots; 5 received placebo; per-sample allocation not given. Day 63 following the first vaccine or placebo injection was when the samples were taken. The method was immunoSEQ multiplex PCR; TCRdb's version includes in-frame clones alone and lacks a portion of them. The sample includes 410,000 or so clones, 92% of them seen just once. This record belongs to a study of Ad26.COV2.S vaccination and SARS-CoV-2 variants. Study-level information: Ad26.COV2.S arm of COV1001 included the donor.

J is TRBJ2-3 and V is TRBV6-1; D call uncertain. Here the sequenced sample was peripheral blood, taken in a trial of Ad26.COV2.S vaccine versus placebo. This TCR was recovered from a person aged 18 to 59 who received the Ad26.COV2.S COVID-19 vaccine or a placebo. CDR3 nucleotide sequence: TGTGCCAGCAGTGAAGTAGTTCCCACAGATACGCAGTATTTT. Translating it yields CASSEVVPTDTQYF.